The 11 T cell receptor beta chains below were found in one sample sequenced in a study of T cell responses to AZD1222 COVID-19 vaccine. Method: immunoSEQ multiplex PCR; TCRdb's copy keeps in-frame clones and lacks some. The top ten hold roughly 5.2% of the sample, which has approximately 120,000 clones, roughly nine tenths seen once. The material sequenced was peripheral blood, taken on day 0 of AZD1222 vaccination. The receptors originated from an adult in good health.

This clone was counted once. The rearrangement joins TRBV5-1 to TRBJ1-1; the D gene is possibly TRBD1 (6 bases). The CDR3 is made up of 13 amino acids. Trimming shortened V by 0 bases and J by 7 bases, and 10 bases separated the two germline ends. CDR1 and CDR2 (germline): SGHRS, YFSETQ. The CDR3 DNA follows: TGCGCCAGCAGCTTGGCAGGGGTGAGTGAAGCTTTCTTT. Amino acid sequence: CASSLAGVSEAFF. Using reference TRBV5-1 and TRBJ1-1 for the parts outside the CDR3, the full variable domain is KAGVTQTPRYLIKTRGQQVTLSCSPISGHRSVSWYQQTPGQGLQFLFEYFSETQRNKGNFPGRFSGRQFSNSRSEMNVSTLELGDSALYLCASSLAGVSEAFFGQGTRLTVV.

A few counts support this clone. The rearrangement links TRBV23-1 to TRBJ2-1; 8 nucleotides match TRBD1. TRBV23-1 is placed among ORFs of uncertain function. The V segment lost 6 bases and the J segment 12 bases; nucleotides outside the gene matches: 16. This CDR3 region has 15 residues. Written as DNA, the CDR3 is TGCGCCAGCAGACATAGGGACAGGCTAGATTTGGGGCAGTTCTTC. Residues: CASRHRDRLDLGQFF.

V gene TRBV11-3 combines with J gene TRBJ2-3; D is ambiguous. The germline V gene has CDR1 SGHNT and CDR2 YENEEA. V lost 5 bases and J lost 0, with 9 bases in between. CDR3 length equals 14 residues. The CDR3: CASSRRTSTDTQYF. The CDR3 coding sequence is TGTGCCAGCAGCAGAAGGACGAGCACAGATACGCAGTATTTT.

The rearrangement uses TRBV19 and TRBJ1-3; a weak D match, TRBD1 (5 bases). This CDR3 region has 13 residues. The V end lost 7 bases, the J end lost 10 bases, and 17 bases lay between the germline ends. Germline assignment: CDR1 LNHDA and CDR2 SQIVND (reference sequence). The CDR3 DNA is TGTGCCAGTACCTTGTCCCACGGGGGAACCATATATTTT. Translated, it gives CASTLSHGGTIYF.

The count of this clone is one. The genes are TRBV10-2 and TRBJ2-7; D remains unclear. Trimming took 4 bases from V and 9 from J, leaving 19 bases between them. The CDR3 extends over 14 amino acids. Germline CDR1 and CDR2: WSHSY and SAAADI. The CDR3 region is CASSVSSKGNRQYF. For the CDR3, the DNA is TGCGCCAGCAGTGTGTCTAGTAAAGGGAATCGGCAGTACTTC.

The gene calls are TRBV2 and TRBJ1-3, with D unresolved. The CDR3 runs 13 residues. Germline V gene sequence: CDR1 SNHLY, CDR2 FYNNEI. V dropped 4 bases and J dropped 4 bases, with 8 bases sitting between them. The CDR3 loop reads CASSVGWGNTIYF. CDR3 DNA: TGTGCCAGCAGTGTGGGGTGGGGAAACACCATATATTTT.

V is TRBV7-2 and J is TRBJ2-4, with 15 bases that match TRBD2. The CDR3 consists of 17 residues. The trim removed 1 base at V and 7 bases at J, leaving 5 bases unmatched. Germline-derived CDR1 and CDR2 are SGHTA and FQGNSA. The DNA for the CDR3 is TGTGCCAGCAGCTTAGGGGGACTAGCGGGAGGTCTGAACATTCAGTACTTC. It encodes CASSLGGLAGGLNIQYF.

There are a few counts of this clone. This chain connects TRBV3-1 (or the pseudogene TRBV3-2) to TRBJ1-5; weak D call: TRBD1 (6 bases). The germline CDR1 and CDR2 sequences are LGHDT and YNNKEL (reference sequence). The CDR3 loop spans 14 amino acids. The V gene lost 7 bases and the J gene lost 2 bases, with 12 bases spanning the gap. The CDR3 protein is CASTPGVGNQPQHF. CDR3 DNA: TGTGCCAGCACCCCAGGGGTCGGCAATCAGCCCCAGCATTTT.

The J gene is TRBJ1-2, the V gene TRBV24-1; D not resolved. The length of the CDR3 is 12 residues. V dropped 4 bases and J dropped 6 bases, with 8 bases sitting between them. Looked up from germline, CDR1 is KGHDR and CDR2 is SFDVKD. The CDR3 nucleotides are TGTGCCACCAGTGACCTGTGGAATGGCTACACCTTC. Residues: CATSDLWNGYTF.

The genes are TRBV3-1 (or the pseudogene TRBV3-2) and TRBJ2-5; possible D gene TRBD2, 5 bases. The CDR3 contains 14 residues. CDR1 LGHDT and CDR2 YNNKEL come from the germline V gene (reference sequence). V lost 4 bases to trimming and J lost 1 base, with 10 bases between them. This CDR3 reads CASSPRLTQETQYF. CDR3 DNA sequence: TGTGCCAGCAGCCCCCGACTAACCCAAGAGACCCAGTACTTC.

The chain couples TRBV5-1 to TRBJ2-5; 8 nucleotides align to TRBD1. Germline trimming cut 1 base from V and 5 bases from J; bases unmatched to any gene: 4. Germline lookup yields CDR1 SGHRS and CDR2 YFSETQ. The CDR3 extends over 14 amino acids. CDR3 protein: CASSLQGARETQYF. CDR3 in DNA: TGCGCCAGCAGCTTGCAGGGGGCGCGGGAGACCCAGTACTTC.